These 13 T cell receptor beta chains were all obtained from the same sample, sequenced in a study of OX40 agonist ivuxolimab in advanced cancers. The data were produced by immunoSEQ multiplex PCR, yet TCRdb's version contains in-frame clones alone and is incomplete. The sample includes 20,000 to 25,000 clones, around 80% seen only once; the top ten take about 1.3%. This specimen was CD4+ or CD8+ T cells sorted from blood, taken in a trial of the OX40 agonist ivuxolimab. The source is an adult with an advanced solid tumor such as melanoma, head and neck, liver or kidney cancer.

V is TRBV4-2 and J is TRBJ1-4; 10 bases agree with TRBD1. Germline CDR1 and CDR2: LGHNA and YNFKEQ. CDR3 length: 15 amino acids. V dropped 4 bases and J dropped 5; count of bases not matched to a gene: 4. The CDR3 DNA reads TGTGCCAGCAGCCGGGGGACAGGGGAGAATGAAAAACTGTTTTTT. Protein product: CASSRGTGENEKLFF.

The CDR3 here is CASSQDRGARAPLHF. The CDR3 DNA reads TGTGCCAGCAGCCAAGATCGGGGGGCGCGAGCCCCCCTCCACTTT. The V and J genes are TRBV14 and TRBJ1-6; D is perhaps TRBD1 (6 bases). The CDR3 consists of 15 residues. Germline values: CDR1 SGHDN, CDR2 FVKESK. Trimming left V 0 bases short and J 13 bases short, with 16 bases between.

The chain joins TRBV27 to TRBJ2-7, with 7 bases lining up with TRBD1. The ends lost 5 bases at V and 0 bases at J; junction bases unmatched: 7. This CDR3 is built from 15 residues. Germline CDR1 is MNHEY and CDR2 is SMNVEV (reference sequence). CDR3 region: CASSRGQAGSYEQYF. The CDR3 DNA reads TGTGCCAGCAGTAGAGGACAGGCCGGCTCCTACGAGCAGTACTTC.

This clone has just one count. The CDR3 is CASSLPAGGNIQYF. CDR3 bases: TGTGCCAGCAGCTTACCGGCGGGGGGGAACATTCAGTACTTC. The rearrangement joins TRBV7-2 to TRBJ2-4, with 9 nucleotides matching TRBD2. Losses at the gene ends were 2 bases for V and 7 bases for J; bases not matched to a gene: 3. There are 14 residues in the CDR3. Germline V gene data show CDR1 as SGHTA and CDR2 as FQGNSA.

The V call is TRBV28, the J call TRBJ2-7, with 8 bases lining up with TRBD1. V was clipped by 3 bases and J by 0 bases; unmatched bases: 7. In germline, CDR1 is MDHEN, CDR2 SYDVKM. CDR3 length: 16 amino acids. The CDR3 region is CASSFHPGQDSYEQYF. The CDR3 nucleotides are TGTGCCAGCAGTTTTCATCCGGGACAGGACTCCTACGAGCAGTACTTC.

V usage is TRBV19 and J usage is TRBJ1-5, with 7 bases fitting TRBD1. Germline loops: CDR1 LNHDA, CDR2 SQIVND (reference sequence). J lost 4 bases, V lost 3 bases, and 6 bases had no gene match. The CDR3 extends over 15 amino acids. CDR3 protein: CASSIPRGTNQPQHF. DNA for the CDR3: TGTGCCAGTAGTATCCCCAGGGGGACTAATCAGCCCCAGCATTTT.

J is TRBJ2-7 and V is TRBV27; TRBD2 aligns across 9 bases. Germline loops: CDR1 MNHEY, CDR2 SMNVEV (reference sequence). Germline trimming cut 6 bases from V and 3 bases from J; bases unmatched to any gene: 6. This CDR3 spans 14 amino acids. The CDR3 DNA reads TGTGCCAGCAGCCCCCGACTAGCGGTCTACGAGCAGTACTTC. This sequence encodes CASSPRLAVYEQYF.

The genes are TRBV18 and TRBJ1-4; D possibly corresponds to TRBD1 (5 bases). CDR1 and CDR2 from the germline V gene are KGHSH and LQKENI. Trimming shortened V by 5 bases and J by 4 bases, and 11 bases separated the two germline ends. The CDR3 runs to 14 residues. The CDR3 region is CASSSTGYNEKLFF. The CDR3 nucleotides are TGTGCCAGCTCATCTACAGGTTATAATGAAAAACTGTTTTTT.

V is TRBV28 and J is TRBJ1-1; TRBD1 matches 8 bases. CDR1 and CDR2 (germline): MDHEN, SYDVKM. The CDR3 has 14 residues. With V trimmed by 7 bases and J by 0 bases, 4 bases remained unmatched. The CDR3 here is CASTGTGMNTEAFF. The CDR3 DNA follows: TGTGCCAGCACCGGGACAGGTATGAACACTGAAGCTTTCTTT.

This clone showed up just once. The chain carries TRBV19 and TRBJ1-6; D is undetermined. Deletions cut 3 bases from V and 10 bases from J, with 13 bases between. Germline V gene data show CDR1 as LNHDA and CDR2 as SQIVND (reference sequence). This CDR3 spans 14 amino acids. CDR3 in amino acids: CASSIFRVGSPLHF. In nucleotides, the CDR3 is TGTGCCAGTAGTATCTTTCGGGTGGGGTCACCCCTCCACTTT.

This clone has just one count. The rearrangement links TRBV28 to TRBJ2-7; no reliable D call. This CDR3 contains 13 residues. Germline CDR1 and CDR2: MDHEN and SYDVKM. V was clipped by 6 bases and J by 3 bases, with 12 bases between them. The CDR3: CASSSAPYYEQYF. CDR3 nucleotides: TGTGCCAGCAGCTCGGCCCCATACTACGAGCAGTACTTC. The variable domain in full, with the rest retrieved from reference TRBV28 and TRBJ2-7, is DVKVTQSSRYLVKRTGEKVFLECVQDMDHENMFWYRQDPGLGLRLIYFSYDVKMKEKGDIPEGYSVSREKKERFSLILESASTNQTSMYLCASSSAPYYEQYFGPGTRLTVT.

The V and J genes are TRBV5-5 and TRBJ2-3; D gene uncertain. The CDR3 extends over 12 amino acids. V was cut by 1 base and J by 5 bases, with 5 bases left in between. Germline loops: CDR1 SGHKS, CDR2 YYEKEE (reference sequence). CDR3 sequence reads: CASSLFVDTQYF. CDR3 bases: TGTGCCAGCAGCTTGTTTGTAGATACGCAGTATTTT.

This clone was observed a handful of times. CDR3 sequence (DNA): TGTGCCAGCAGCTTTTATACAGTCGATAATTCACCCCTCCACTTT. It encodes CASSFYTVDNSPLHF. The gene calls are TRBV7-2 and TRBJ1-6; D call uncertain. Germline V CDR1 and CDR2: SGHTA, FQGNSA. The V and J ends lost 3 bases and 5 bases respectively, with 11 bases between them. The CDR3 has 15 amino acids. Full variable domain (outside the CDR3, taken from reference TRBV7-2 and TRBJ1-6): GAGVSQSPSNKVTEKGKDVELRCDPISGHTALYWYRQSLGQGLEFLIYFQGNSAPDKSGLPSDRFSAERTGGSVSTLTIQRTQQEDSAVYLCASSFYTVDNSPLHFGNGTRLTVT.